This T cell receptor (beta chain) was found in a study of control samples from healthy donors and cancer patients. The CDR3 length is 11 residues. V lost 5 bases to trimming and J lost 12 bases, with 13 bases between them. The germline V gene encodes CDR1 MNHEY and CDR2 SVGAGI. Repertoires were generated with immunoSEQ multiplex PCR, while TCRdb's copy carries only in-frame clones and drops some. The sample has about 120,000 clones, around nine tenths seen once; the top ten hold 2% to 3%. Sequencing was carried out using blood. The V call is TRBV6-5, the J call TRBJ2-5, with a possible D match to TRBD1 (6 bases). The TCR sequence derives from a woman aged 70 to 79 in good health. The CDR3: CASSRDTLKYF. Here the CDR3 DNA reads TGTGCCAGCAGTAGGGACACCCTCAAGTACTTC.